This T cell receptor beta chain was found in a study of beta chain features in type 1 diabetes. Looked up from germline, CDR1 is SGHTA and CDR2 is FQGTGA. The CDR3 is made up of 18 amino acids. J was trimmed by 1 base and V by 5 bases; bases with no gene match: 11. Reverse transcription of all isolated RNA meant that expressed TCRB transcripts were sequenced. Some clones are missing from TCRdb's copy, which holds only in-frame ones; the method was immunoSEQ multiplex PCR. The sample has 300,000 to 350,000 clones, about 20% seen once. The sequencing input was naive CD4+ T cells from blood. The V gene is TRBV7-3, the J gene TRBJ1-5; 10 bases align to TRBD1. The sequence was collected from a woman under 30 in good health. In nucleotides, the CDR3 is TGTGCCAGCAGCCGAACCAGACAGGGGGCGTTAAGCAATCAGCCCCAGCATTTT. Translated, it gives CASSRTRQGALSNQPQHF. The full variable domain, its missing parts supplied by reference TRBV7-3 and TRBJ1-5, is GAGVSQTPSNKVTEKGKYVELRCDPISGHTALYWYRQSLGQGPEFLIYFQGTGAADDSGLPNDRFFAVRPEGSVSTLKIQRTERGDSAVYLCASSRTRQGALSNQPQHFGDGTRLSIL.